This T cell receptor beta chain was captured by sequencing in a study of blood T cell repertoires in COVID-19. The CDR3 length is 16 residues. TCRdb's copy holds only in-frame clones and misses some; the assay was immunoSEQ multiplex PCR. Among about 240,000 clones listed, around nine tenths were seen once. The clonotype was recovered from a woman in her seventies with active or convalescent COVID-19. The material sequenced was peripheral blood. This rearrangement joins TRBV1 to TRBJ1-1; TRBD1 is the table's D call and was not checked against the DNA. TRBV1 is a documented pseudogene. The CDR3 DNA is TGCACCAGCAGCCATAAAGAGGAAGGGGGCTATACTGAAGCTTTCTTT. This gives the protein CTSSHKEEGGYTEAFF.